These 27 T cell receptor beta chains originate from one sample sequenced in a study of cytomegalovirus exposure and HLA in healthy donors. The PCR had 60 Vbeta and 13 Jbeta primers. Generated by immunoSEQ multiplex PCR, the TCRdb table keeps only in-frame clones and is missing some. Of roughly 130,000 clones listed, 70% to 85% are singletons. Sequenced input: PBMCs. The receptors were sampled from a man in his fifties in good health and CMV-seronegative.

The chain employs TRBV5-1 and TRBJ2-1, with 9 bases lining up with TRBD2. The trim removed 2 bases at V and 3 bases at J, leaving 3 bases unmatched. The CDR3 runs 15 residues. Germline assignment: CDR1 SGHRS and CDR2 YFSETQ. CDR3 sequence reads: CASSFLAGDYNEQFF. The CDR3 nucleotides read TGCGCCAGCAGCTTTTTAGCGGGGGACTACAATGAGCAGTTCTTC.

The chain employs TRBV6-5 and TRBJ1-5; 7 bases align to TRBD1. CDR1 and CDR2 (germline): MNHEY, SVGAGI. The CDR3 is made up of 15 amino acids. After removal of 6 bases from V and 0 bases from J, the junction contained 5 bases not matched to a gene. Here the CDR3 reads CASRTGYYSNQPQHF. CDR3 nucleotides: TGTGCCAGCAGGACAGGGTACTATAGCAATCAGCCCCAGCATTTT.

This clone occurred a few times. The chain is built from TRBV25-1 and TRBJ2-7, with D hard to call. Looked up from germline, CDR1 is MGHDK and CDR2 is SYGVNS. This CDR3 is 15 amino acids long. The V end was cut by 3 bases, the J end by 2 bases, with 14 bases between. The CDR3 sequence is CASSDSHSVAYEQYF. The CDR3 bases are TGTGCCAGCAGTGACTCACACAGTGTCGCCTACGAGCAGTACTTC.

The CDR3 sequence: CASSEQRTNEKLFF. CDR3 in DNA: TGTGCCAGCAGTGAACAGCGGACTAATGAAAAACTGTTTTTT. The chain uses TRBV6-1 and TRBJ1-4; D call uncertain. This CDR3 contains 14 residues. CDR1 MNHNS and CDR2 SASEGT come from the germline V gene. V shed 2 bases and J shed 2 bases, with 6 bases lying between them.

This clone appeared a single time. At one of its ends the junction is not consistent with the germline gene, which may arise from a read error. CDR3 residues: CVSSLGLAVNNEQFF. The CDR3 nucleotides read TGCGTCAGCAGCCTAGGACTAGCGGTGAACAATGAGCAGTTCTTC. The rearrangement joins TRBV5-1 to TRBJ2-1; 10 nucleotides line up with TRBD2. Germline V gene data show CDR1 as SGHRS and CDR2 as YFSETQ. The CDR3 is 15 residues long.

The CDR3 nucleotides are TGTGCCAGCAGCTTCTCCCCCAATCAGCCCCAGCATTTT. Translating gives CASSFSPNQPQHF. The J gene is TRBJ1-5, the V gene TRBV7-2; D is undetermined. Trimming removed 3 bases from V and 3 bases from J, with 6 bases in between. CDR3 length equals 13 residues. Germline-derived CDR1 and CDR2 are SGHTA and FQGNSA.

This clone was detected once. The CDR3 bases are TGCGCCAGCAGCCAAGCGGCAGGGTTTATCACCTTC. It codes for CASSQAAGFITF. The V call is TRBV4-1, the J call TRBJ1-2; a possible D gene is TRBD1 (5 bases). CDR1 MGHRA and CDR2 YSYEKL come from the germline V gene. Trimming took 1 base from V and 13 from J, leaving 13 bases between them. The CDR3 length is 12 residues.

The genes are TRBV7-9 and TRBJ1-3; tentatively, D is TRBD1 (5 bases). The CDR3 length is 15 residues. Trimming pared 4 bases from V and 8 bases from J, leaving 18 bases between. Germline-derived CDR1 and CDR2 are SEHNR and FQNEAQ (reference sequence). This CDR3 is CASSSPPGGVDTIYF. Written as DNA, the CDR3 is TGTGCCAGCAGCTCCCCCCCGGGGGGAGTAGACACCATATATTTT.

In this sample, this clone turned up a few times. The chain combines TRBV2 with TRBJ1-6; 10 bases are a match to TRBD1. CDR1 and CDR2 from the germline V gene are SNHLY and FYNNEI. This CDR3 is built from 16 residues. V was pared by 4 bases and J by 10 bases, with 10 bases of the junction left unmatched. The CDR3 sequence: CASSASLGQGISPLHF. The CDR3 DNA follows: TGTGCCAGCAGTGCTTCCTTGGGACAGGGGATATCACCCCTCCACTTT.

This clone was observed a single time. This chain links TRBV7-3 with TRBJ2-2; 7 nucleotides agree with TRBD2. CDR3 length equals 15 residues. V was pared by 5 bases and J by 4 bases, with 7 bases of the junction left unmatched. Germline V gene lookup returns CDR1 SGHTA and CDR2 FQGTGA. DNA for the CDR3: TGTGCCAGCAGCCCAAAGCGGGGTTCCACCGGGGAGCTGTTTTTT. Translating gives CASSPKRGSTGELFF.

The rearrangement links TRBV6-4 to TRBJ1-6; the D is unclear. The germline V gene encodes CDR1 MRHNA and CDR2 SNTAGT. Trimming took off 3 bases at V and 5 bases at J, with 8 bases between the two ends. This CDR3 has 14 amino acids. The CDR3 nucleotides read TGTGCCAGCAGTGAGGGCTATAATAATTCACCCCTCCACTTT. As protein: CASSEGYNNSPLHF.

The J gene is TRBJ2-7, the V gene TRBV7-2; D uncertain. CDR3 size: 14 residues. V was clipped by 0 bases and J by 0 bases, with 6 bases between them. Germline values: CDR1 SGHTA, CDR2 FQGNSA. The CDR3 protein is CASSLAEDSYEQYF. CDR3 in DNA: TGTGCCAGCAGCTTAGCTGAGGACTCCTACGAGCAGTACTTC.

The J gene is TRBJ2-7, the V gene TRBV5-1; D might be TRBD2 (5 bases). With 4 bases removed from V and 0 bases from J, the gap between germline ends came to 8 bases. Germline V gene sequence: CDR1 SGHRS, CDR2 YFSETQ. The CDR3 runs 13 residues. CDR3 region: CASSAEGSYEQYF. For the CDR3, the DNA is TGCGCCAGCAGCGCCGAGGGCTCCTACGAGCAGTACTTC.

This clone has only a few counts. The V gene is TRBV19, the J gene TRBJ1-6; D is undetermined. V lost 5 bases, J lost 9 bases, and 17 bases lay in between. CDR3 size: 15 residues. Germline loops: CDR1 LNHDA, CDR2 SQIVND (reference sequence). The CDR3 sequence: CASSPAASLASPLHF. The CDR3 region has the DNA TGTGCCAGTAGTCCGGCGGCCTCTCTAGCTTCACCCCTCCACTTT.

This sequence joins TRBV6-1 and TRBJ1-5; unclear D gene. Germline loops: CDR1 MNHNS, CDR2 SASEGT. Trimming cost V 5 bases and J 7 bases, with 9 bases left between them. This CDR3 is built from 12 residues. CDR3: CASSPLRQPQHF. The CDR3 nucleotides read TGTGCCAGCAGTCCCCTCAGGCAGCCCCAGCATTTT.

V is TRBV5-1 and J is TRBJ2-1; D might be TRBD1 (6 bases). The germline V and J ends were trimmed by 4 bases and 2 bases, with 16 bases remaining between them. CDR3 length: 16 amino acids. The germline CDR1 and CDR2 sequences are SGHRS and YFSETQ. CDR3 amino acids: CASSLFTGRTYNEQFF. The CDR3 DNA is TGCGCCAGCAGCCTATTCACAGGGCGGACCTACAATGAGCAGTTCTTC.

The chain joins TRBV19 to TRBJ1-1, with TRBD1 identical over 7 bases. The V and J ends lost 9 bases and 3 bases, in that order; junction bases with no gene match: 4. The CDR3 has 12 residues. CDR1 is LNHDA, CDR2 SQIVND, per germline (reference sequence). In nucleotides, the CDR3 is TGTGCCAGCAACACAGGGGACACTGAAGCTTTCTTT. Its translation: CASNTGDTEAFF.

The J gene is TRBJ2-5, the V gene TRBV18; no clear D. The CDR3 contains 14 residues. Germline values: CDR1 KGHSH, CDR2 LQKENI. The V and J ends lost 3 bases and 5 bases respectively, with 13 bases between them. CDR3 sequence: CASSPVSDGETQYF. CDR3 bases: TGTGCCAGCTCACCGGTATCCGACGGGGAGACCCAGTACTTC.

The V and J genes are TRBV6-6 and TRBJ1-5; no definite D call. The germline gives CDR1 MNHNY, CDR2 SVGAGI (reference sequence). V lost 3 bases to trimming and J lost 2 bases, with 8 bases between them. The CDR3 runs to 14 residues. The CDR3 loop reads CASSYGSGNQPQHF. As DNA, the CDR3 is TGTGCCAGCAGTTATGGTAGTGGCAATCAGCCCCAGCATTTT.

This clone turned up a few times. The rearrangement uses TRBV6-1 and TRBJ2-7, with a possible D match to TRBD2 (7 bases). The CDR3 consists of 16 residues. From germline, CDR1 is MNHNS and CDR2 SASEGT. V was cut by 0 bases and J by 4 bases, with 16 bases left in between. The CDR3 DNA sequence: TGTGCCAGCAGTGAAGCGAGTGGCGGGGGCCTTTACGAGCAGTACTTC. Translating gives CASSEASGGGLYEQYF.

The gene calls are TRBV19 and TRBJ2-5; tentative D call: TRBD1 (5 bases). V was cut by 5 bases and J by 1 base, with 11 bases left in between. The CDR3 totals 14 residues. Germline CDR1 and CDR2: LNHDA and SQIVND (reference sequence). CDR3 DNA: TGTGCCAGTAGTTTCCAGGGTGGCCAAGAGACCCAGTACTTC. It yields the protein CASSFQGGQETQYF.

The rearrangement joins TRBV11-2 to TRBJ2-7, with 7 bases identical to TRBD2. From germline, CDR1 is SGHAT and CDR2 FQNNGV. This CDR3 comprises 16 residues. V lost 5 bases and J lost 1; bases outside the gene matches: 11. The CDR3 DNA follows: TGTGCCAGCAGCCCGAGCAGACTAGCTAGGTCCTACGAGCAGTACTTC. Its translation: CASSPSRLARSYEQYF.

The J gene is TRBJ1-2, the V gene TRBV7-9, with a tentative D call TRBD1 (6 bases). Looked up from germline, CDR1 is SEHNR and CDR2 is FQNEAQ (reference sequence). Between the trimmed V and J ends, which lost 5 bases and 2 bases, there was a span of 12 bases. This CDR3 spans 14 amino acids. In DNA form, the CDR3 reads TGTGCCAGCAGCCCGGGACAAACAAACTATGGCTACACCTTC. Translating it yields CASSPGQTNYGYTF.

The V call is TRBV2, the J call TRBJ1-2; TRBD1 is a possible D gene (5 bases). This CDR3 is 14 amino acids long. The V end was cut by 8 bases, the J end by 4 bases, with 17 bases between. The V gene's germline CDR1 is SNHLY and CDR2 FYNNEI. The CDR3: CASGARLDGYGYTF. DNA for the CDR3: TGTGCCAGCGGGGCCAGACTAGACGGCTATGGCTACACCTTC.

The rearrangement joins TRBV6-6 to TRBJ2-7; possible D gene TRBD2, 6 bases. The CDR3 length is 14 residues. Trimming pared 4 bases from V and 5 bases from J, leaving 15 bases between. Germline loops: CDR1 MNHNY, CDR2 SVGAGI (reference sequence). The CDR3 loop reads CASSWGTGQDEQYF. Written as DNA, the CDR3 is TGTGCCAGCAGTTGGGGGACTGGGCAGGACGAGCAGTACTTC.

This chain joins TRBV7-8 and TRBJ1-6; D ambiguous. The V gene lost 1 base and the J gene lost 5 bases, with 12 bases spanning the gap. The V gene's germline CDR1 is SGHVS and CDR2 FQNEAQ. The length of the CDR3 is 16 residues. The CDR3 is CASSLGGGMDNSPLHF. CDR3 DNA sequence: TGTGCCAGCAGCTTAGGTGGAGGGATGGATAATTCACCCCTCCACTTT.

The CDR3, as DNA: TGTGCCAGCAGCCGGGGAGGGGGTAGGGCTGAAGCTTTCTTT. This encodes CASSRGGGRAEAFF. J is TRBJ1-1 and V is TRBV5-4, with D perhaps matching TRBD1 (6 bases). This CDR3 contains 14 residues. V lost 4 bases, J lost 6 bases, and 16 bases lay in between. The germline V gene has CDR1 SGHNT and CDR2 YYREEE (reference sequence). Using reference TRBV5-4 and TRBJ1-1 for the parts outside the CDR3, the full variable domain is ETGVTQSPTHLIKTRGQQVTLRCSSQSGHNTVSWYQQALGQGPQFIFQYYREEENGRGNFPPRFSGLQFPNYSSELNVNALELDDSALYLCASSRGGGRAEAFFGQGTRLTVV.